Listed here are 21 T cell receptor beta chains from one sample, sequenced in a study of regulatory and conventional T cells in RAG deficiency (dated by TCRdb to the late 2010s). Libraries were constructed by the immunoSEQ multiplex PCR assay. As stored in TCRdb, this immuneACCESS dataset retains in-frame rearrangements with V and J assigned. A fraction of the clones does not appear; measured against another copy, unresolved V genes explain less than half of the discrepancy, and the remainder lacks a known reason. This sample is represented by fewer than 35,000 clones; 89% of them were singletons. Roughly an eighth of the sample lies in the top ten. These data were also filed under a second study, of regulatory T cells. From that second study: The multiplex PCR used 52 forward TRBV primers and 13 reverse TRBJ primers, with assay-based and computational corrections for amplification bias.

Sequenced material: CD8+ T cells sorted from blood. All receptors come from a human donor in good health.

The CDR3, as DNA: TGTGCCACCAGCAGAGATATTGGCTCCGGGGCCAACGTCCTGACTTTC. Residues: CATSRDIGSGANVLTF. The V call is TRBV15, the J call TRBJ2-6, with unresolved D. Germline V gene lookup returns CDR1 LNHNV and CDR2 YYDKDF (reference sequence). The CDR3 extends over 16 amino acids. V was clipped by 0 bases and J by 4 bases, with 10 bases between them.

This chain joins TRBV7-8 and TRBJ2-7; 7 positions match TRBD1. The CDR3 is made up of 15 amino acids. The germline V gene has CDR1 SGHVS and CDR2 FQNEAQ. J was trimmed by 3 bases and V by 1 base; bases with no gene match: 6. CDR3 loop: CASSLGDSGIYEQYF. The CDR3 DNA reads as TGTGCCAGCAGCTTAGGGGACAGCGGTATCTACGAGCAGTACTTC.

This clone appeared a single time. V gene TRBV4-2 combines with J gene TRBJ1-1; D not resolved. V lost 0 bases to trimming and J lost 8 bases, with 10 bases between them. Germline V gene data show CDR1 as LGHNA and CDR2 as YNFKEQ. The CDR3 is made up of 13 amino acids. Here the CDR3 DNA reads TGTGCCAGCAGCCAAGAAAGTGAGGGAGAAGCTTTCTTT. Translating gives CASSQESEGEAFF.

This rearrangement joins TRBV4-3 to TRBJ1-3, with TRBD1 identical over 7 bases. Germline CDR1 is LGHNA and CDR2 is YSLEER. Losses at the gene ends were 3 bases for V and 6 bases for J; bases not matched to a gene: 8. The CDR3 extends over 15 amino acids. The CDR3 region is CASSHPGQSLNTIYF. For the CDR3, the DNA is TGCGCCAGCAGCCACCCGGGACAGTCTTTAAACACCATATATTTT.

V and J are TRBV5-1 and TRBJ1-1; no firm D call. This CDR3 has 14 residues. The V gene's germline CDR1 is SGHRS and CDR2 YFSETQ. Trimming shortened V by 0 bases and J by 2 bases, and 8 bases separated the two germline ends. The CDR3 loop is CASSLVQSNTEAFF. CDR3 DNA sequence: TGCGCCAGCAGCTTGGTCCAGTCTAACACTGAAGCTTTCTTT.

As DNA, the CDR3 is TGTGCCAGTAGTATCTTTAATGAGCAGTTCTTC. Translation: CASSIFNEQFF. The chain carries TRBV19 and TRBJ2-1; no clear D gene. The CDR3 spans 11 residues. In germline, CDR1 is LNHDA, CDR2 SQIVND (reference sequence). V dropped 3 bases and J dropped 7 bases, with 4 bases sitting between them.

The CDR3 loop reads CASSPAGSYEQYF. CDR3 nucleotide sequence: TGTGCCAGCAGCCCCGCGGGTTCCTACGAGCAGTACTTC. This chain uses TRBV9 with TRBJ2-7; perhaps TRBD2 as D (5 bases). CDR1 is SGDLS and CDR2 is YYNGEE in the germline V gene. This CDR3 region has 13 residues. Trimming took off 4 bases at V and 1 base at J, with 9 bases between the two ends.

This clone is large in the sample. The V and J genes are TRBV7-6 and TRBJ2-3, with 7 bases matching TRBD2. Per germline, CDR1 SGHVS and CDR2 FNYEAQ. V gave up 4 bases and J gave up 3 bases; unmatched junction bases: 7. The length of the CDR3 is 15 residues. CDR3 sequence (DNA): TGTGCCAGCAGCTCGGTGACTAGCCTGACAGATACGCAGTATTTT. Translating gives CASSSVTSLTDTQYF. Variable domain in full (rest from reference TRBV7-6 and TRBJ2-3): GAGVSQSPRYKVTKRGQDVALRCDPISGHVSLYWYRQALGQGPEFLTYFNYEAQQDKSGLPNDRFSAERPEGSISTLTIQRTEQRDSAMYRCASSSVTSLTDTQYFGPGTRLTVL.

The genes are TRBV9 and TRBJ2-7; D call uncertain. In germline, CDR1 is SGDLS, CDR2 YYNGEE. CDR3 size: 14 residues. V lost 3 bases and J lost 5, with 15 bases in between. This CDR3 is CASSARGWADEQYF. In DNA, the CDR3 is TGTGCCAGCAGCGCCCGAGGATGGGCTGACGAGCAGTACTTC.

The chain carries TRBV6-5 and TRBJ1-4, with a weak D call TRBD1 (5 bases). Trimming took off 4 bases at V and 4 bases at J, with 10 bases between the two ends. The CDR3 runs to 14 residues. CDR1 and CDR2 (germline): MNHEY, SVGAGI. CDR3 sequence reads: CASSSRQNNEKLFF. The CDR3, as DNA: TGTGCCAGCAGTTCCCGACAGAATAATGAAAAACTGTTTTTT.

The CDR3 reads CASSVAGAFSNEQFF. CDR3 nucleotides: TGTGCCAGTAGTGTAGCGGGAGCCTTTTCCAATGAGCAGTTCTTC. The V call is TRBV19, the J call TRBJ2-1; 9 bases match TRBD2. J gave up 6 bases and V 5 bases, and 8 bases lay outside the gene matches. This CDR3 has 15 amino acids. Germline lookup yields CDR1 LNHDA and CDR2 SQIVND (reference sequence).

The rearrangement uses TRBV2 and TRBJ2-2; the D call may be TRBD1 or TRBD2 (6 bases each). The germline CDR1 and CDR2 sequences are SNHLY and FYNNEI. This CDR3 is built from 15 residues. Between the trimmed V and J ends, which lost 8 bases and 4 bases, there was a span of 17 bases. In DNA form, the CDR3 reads TGTGCCAGCGCCGCCGGGGGCTTTAGCACCGGGGAGCTGTTTTTT. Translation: CASAAGGFSTGELFF.

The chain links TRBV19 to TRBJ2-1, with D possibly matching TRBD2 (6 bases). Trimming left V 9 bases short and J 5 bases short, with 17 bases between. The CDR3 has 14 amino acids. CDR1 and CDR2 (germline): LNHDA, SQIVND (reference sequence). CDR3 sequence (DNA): TGTGCCAGCAGTTTCGGAGGGAGTAACAATGAGCAGTTCTTC. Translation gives CASSFGGSNNEQFF. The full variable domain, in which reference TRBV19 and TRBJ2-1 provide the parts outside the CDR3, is DGGITQSPKYLFRKEGQNVTLSCEQNLNHDAMYWYRQDPGQGLRLIYYSQIVNDFQKGDIAEGYSVSREKKESFPLTVTSAQKNPTAFYLCASSFGGSNNEQFFGPGTRLTVL.

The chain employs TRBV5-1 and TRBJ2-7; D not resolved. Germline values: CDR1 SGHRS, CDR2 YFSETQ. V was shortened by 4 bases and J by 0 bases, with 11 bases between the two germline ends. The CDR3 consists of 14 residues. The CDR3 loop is CASSPKFLSYEQYF. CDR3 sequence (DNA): TGCGCCAGCAGCCCGAAGTTCCTCTCCTACGAGCAGTACTTC. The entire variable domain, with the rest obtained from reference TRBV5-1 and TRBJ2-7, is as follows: KAGVTQTPRYLIKTRGQQVTLSCSPISGHRSVSWYQQTPGQGLQFLFEYFSETQRNKGNFPGRFSGRQFSNSRSEMNVSTLELGDSALYLCASSPKFLSYEQYFGPGTRLTVT.

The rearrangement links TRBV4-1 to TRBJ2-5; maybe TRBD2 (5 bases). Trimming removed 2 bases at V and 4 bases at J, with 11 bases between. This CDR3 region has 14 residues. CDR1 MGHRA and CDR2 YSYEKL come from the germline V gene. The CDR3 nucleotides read TGCGCCAGCAGCCAATTGGGAGTTGGAGAGACCCAGTACTTC. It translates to CASSQLGVGETQYF.

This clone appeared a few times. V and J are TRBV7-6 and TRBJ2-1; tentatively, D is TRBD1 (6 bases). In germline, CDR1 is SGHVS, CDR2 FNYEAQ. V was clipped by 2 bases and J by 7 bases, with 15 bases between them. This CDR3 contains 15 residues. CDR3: CASSLTGTGHNEQFF. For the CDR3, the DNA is TGTGCCAGCAGCTTAACAGGGACGGGCCATAATGAGCAGTTCTTC.

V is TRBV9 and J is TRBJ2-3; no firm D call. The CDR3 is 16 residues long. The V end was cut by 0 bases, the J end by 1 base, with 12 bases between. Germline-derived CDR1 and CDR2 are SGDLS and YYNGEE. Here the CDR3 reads CASSVGAGYGTDTQYF. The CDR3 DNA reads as TGTGCCAGCAGCGTAGGAGCCGGGTACGGCACAGATACGCAGTATTTT.

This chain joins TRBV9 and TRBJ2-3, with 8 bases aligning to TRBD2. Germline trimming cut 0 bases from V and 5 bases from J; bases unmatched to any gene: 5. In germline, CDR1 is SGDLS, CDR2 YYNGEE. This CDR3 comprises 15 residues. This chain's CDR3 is CASSVAGGLGDTQYF. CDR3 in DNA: TGTGCCAGCAGCGTAGCGGGAGGGCTTGGAGATACGCAGTATTTT.

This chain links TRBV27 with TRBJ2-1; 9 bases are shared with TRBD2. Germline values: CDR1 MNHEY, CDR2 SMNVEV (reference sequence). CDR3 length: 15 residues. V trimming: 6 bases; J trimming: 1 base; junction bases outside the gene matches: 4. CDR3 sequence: CASRPSGRSYNEQFF. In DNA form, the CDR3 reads TGTGCCAGCAGGCCGAGCGGGAGGTCCTACAATGAGCAGTTCTTC.

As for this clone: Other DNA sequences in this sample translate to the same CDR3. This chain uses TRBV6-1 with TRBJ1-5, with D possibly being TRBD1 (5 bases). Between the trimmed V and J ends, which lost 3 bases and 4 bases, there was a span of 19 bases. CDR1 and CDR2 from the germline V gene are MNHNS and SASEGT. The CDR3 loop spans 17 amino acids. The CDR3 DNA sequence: TGTGCCAGCAGTGACAAAGGGACCTTACGGGGGAATCAGCCCCAGCATTTT. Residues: CASSDKGTLRGNQPQHF.

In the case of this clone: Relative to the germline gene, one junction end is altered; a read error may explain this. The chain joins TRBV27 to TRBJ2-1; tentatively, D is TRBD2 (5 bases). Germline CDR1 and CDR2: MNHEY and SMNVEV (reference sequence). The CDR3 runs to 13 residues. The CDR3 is CASFSGSMNEQLF. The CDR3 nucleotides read TGTGCCAGCTTCAGTGGGAGTATGAATGAGCAGCTCTTC.